The 31 T cell receptor beta chains listed next were all sequenced from one sample in a study of T-cell memory formation after mild COVID-19. TCRdb reprocessed the 5' RACE reads with MiXCR, giving one entry per CDR3 protein. Among hundreds of thousands of distinct CDR3 sequences listed, about a fifth were seen once. Sequenced: PBMCs or a T cell subset sorted from them (not recorded which). These receptors all stem from an adult woman who had mild COVID-19 (a few samples of this study predate the infection). Cell type and time point are not known.

The chain joins TRBV6-2 or TRBV6-3 to TRBJ2-1, with D perhaps matching TRBD1 (6 bases). This CDR3 comprises 14 residues. Between the trimmed V and J ends, which lost 8 bases and 6 bases, there was a span of 17 bases. Germline CDR1 reads MNHEY; CDR2 reads SVGEGT. CDR3 sequence reads: CASDLPGHINEQFF. CDR3 DNA: TGTGCCAGCGACCTTCCGGGACACATCAATGAGCAGTTCTTC.

This clonotype was seen a handful of times. V usage is TRBV6-5 and J usage is TRBJ1-1; the match to TRBD1 covers 8 bases. The CDR3 has 14 amino acids. The J segment lost 2 bases and the V segment lost 8 bases, leaving 7 bases of the junction unmatched. Germline-derived CDR1 and CDR2 are MNHEY and SVGAGI. This CDR3 is CASGTGGFNTEAFF. The CDR3 DNA reads as TGTGCCAGCGGTACAGGGGGTTTCAACACTGAAGCTTTCTTT.

This chain links TRBV5-1 with TRBJ2-7; the D gene could be TRBD1 or TRBD2 (7 bases each). Trimming stripped 2 bases from V and 3 bases from J, with 15 bases between. In germline, CDR1 is SGHRS, CDR2 YFSETQ. CDR3 size: 15 residues. The CDR3: CASSLQGTGGYEQYF. The CDR3 DNA reads TGCGCCAGCAGCTTACAGGGGACGGGGGGCTACGAGCAGTACTTC.

The chain uses TRBV15 and TRBJ1-5, with D hard to call. The germline V gene encodes CDR1 LNHNV and CDR2 YYDKDF (reference sequence). This CDR3 has 14 amino acids. Trimming removed 8 bases at V and 0 bases at J, with 11 bases between. CDR3 loop: CATAVGFSNQPQHF. The CDR3 DNA sequence: TGTGCCACCGCCGTAGGTTTTAGCAATCAGCCCCAGCATTTT.

The V call is TRBV15, the J call TRBJ2-7, with 7 bases identical to TRBD1. This CDR3 contains 15 residues. V was pared by 5 bases and J by 5 bases, with 12 bases of the junction left unmatched. Germline values: CDR1 LNHNV, CDR2 YYDKDF (reference sequence). The CDR3: CATSRGTEGYHEQYF. CDR3 in DNA: TGTGCCACCAGCCGTGGGACAGAGGGATACCACGAGCAGTACTTC.

J is TRBJ2-3 and V is TRBV12-5; 10 nucleotides match TRBD2. Germline-derived CDR1 and CDR2 are LGHNT and FRNRAP. CDR3 length: 16 residues. Trimming cost V 6 bases and J 0 bases; bases outside gene matches: 6. CDR3 DNA sequence: TGTGCTAGTGGGTCCGGACTAGCGGCTAGCACAGATACGCAGTATTTT. Translated, it gives CASGSGLAASTDTQYF.

This clonotype was seen only a few times. The rearrangement joins TRBV7-2 to TRBJ1-4; tentatively, D is TRBD1 (5 bases). CDR1 SGHTA and CDR2 FQGNSA come from the germline V gene. V dropped 5 bases and J dropped 8 bases, with 18 bases sitting between them. CDR3 length equals 15 residues. This CDR3 is CASSGLGLVGEKLFF. DNA of the CDR3: TGTGCCAGCAGCGGCCTGGGACTCGTAGGAGAAAAACTGTTTTTT.

This clonotype turned up a few times. The chain has TRBV29-1 and TRBJ1-2, with D perhaps matching TRBD1 (5 bases). V lost 0 bases to trimming and J lost 11 bases, with 19 bases between them. The CDR3 has 14 residues. The germline V gene encodes CDR1 SQVTM and CDR2 ANQGSEA. The CDR3 nucleotides are TGCAGCGTTGAAGATCGCGTCGGGACGGCCGGTTACACCTTC. It codes for CSVEDRVGTAGYTF.

This clonotype was detected a few times. This chain links TRBV9 with TRBJ2-7, with TRBD2 matching over 9 bases. After removal of 2 bases from V and 5 bases from J, the junction contained 5 bases not matched to a gene. The CDR3 length is 14 residues. The germline V gene has CDR1 SGDLS and CDR2 YYNGEE. In DNA, the CDR3 is TGTGCCAGCAGCGTGGGGACTAGCTTTCACGAGCAGTACTTC. This codes for CASSVGTSFHEQYF.

The chain combines TRBV20-1 with TRBJ1-2, with 7 bases lining up with TRBD1. Germline V lookup: CDR1 DFQATT, CDR2 SNEGSKA (reference sequence). V was clipped by 3 bases and J by 8 bases; unmatched bases: 12. CDR3 size: 14 residues. CDR3 sequence reads: CSASRDSNNLGYTF. The CDR3 DNA reads as TGCAGTGCTAGCCGGGACAGCAACAATTTAGGCTACACCTTC.

This clonotype was counted only a few times. V gene TRBV5-1 combines with J gene TRBJ2-3; D gene ambiguous. Deletions cut 5 bases from V and 2 bases from J, with 12 bases between. This CDR3 is 14 amino acids long. Germline loops: CDR1 SGHRS, CDR2 YFSETQ. CDR3 residues: CASRRLTATDTQYF. The CDR3 nucleotides read TGCGCCAGCAGGAGACTCACGGCCACAGATACGCAGTATTTT.

The rearrangement joins TRBV5-1 to TRBJ2-4; the D gene is possibly TRBD2 (7 bases). Germline CDR1 is SGHRS and CDR2 is YFSETQ. This CDR3 has 14 amino acids. Between the trimmed V and J ends, which lost 0 bases and 7 bases, there was a span of 11 bases. The CDR3 nucleotides read TGCGCCAGCAGCTTGGGGGGGGGCGAGAACATTCAGTACTTC. This encodes CASSLGGGENIQYF.

The V call is TRBV3-1, the J call TRBJ2-3; TRBD2 agrees at 10 bases. This CDR3 spans 15 amino acids. Germline V gives CDR1 LGHDT, CDR2 YNNKEL (reference sequence). V was clipped by 5 bases and J by 4 bases; unmatched bases: 6. The CDR3 sequence: CASSSGTSASDTQYF. In nucleotides, the CDR3 is TGTGCCAGCAGCTCCGGGACTAGCGCCTCAGATACGCAGTATTTT.

The CDR3 DNA is TGTGCCAGCAGCCGGGATATAACTAATGAAAAACTGTTTTTT. This translates into CASSRDITNEKLFF. This chain uses TRBV7-2 with TRBJ1-4, with unresolved D. The CDR3 totals 14 residues. V was pared by 5 bases and J by 1 base, with 8 bases between. Germline CDR1 is SGHTA and CDR2 is FQGNSA. The full variable domain, in which reference TRBV7-2 and TRBJ1-4 provide the parts outside the CDR3, is GAGVSQSPSNKVTEKGKDVELRCDPISGHTALYWYRQSLGQGLEFLIYFQGNSAPDKSGLPSDRFSAERTGGSVSTLTIQRTQQEDSAVYLCASSRDITNEKLFFGSGTQLSVL.

The chain employs TRBV12-3 or TRBV12-4 and TRBJ2-1; perhaps TRBD2 as D (5 bases). The CDR3 extends over 16 amino acids. V gave up 4 bases and J gave up 7 bases, with 20 bases separating them. CDR3 residues: CASSSFGKYVGNEQFF. The CDR3 nucleotides are TGTGCCAGCAGTTCTTTCGGGAAATACGTCGGGAATGAGCAGTTCTTC.

This clonotype came up once. In nucleotides, the CDR3 is TGTGCCAGCAGCTTAGGTGCAGGGGGCGGGCGGCAGTTCTTC. Translation: CASSLGAGGGRQFF. The V gene is TRBV7-8, the J gene TRBJ2-1, with TRBD1 matching over 8 bases. Germline CDR1 reads SGHVS; CDR2 reads FQNEAQ. The CDR3 has 14 residues. V trimming: 1 base; J trimming: 12 bases; junction bases outside the gene matches: 8.

This clonotype was seen a handful of times. The chain employs TRBV6-5 and TRBJ2-3, with D perhaps matching TRBD1 (6 bases). CDR1 is MNHEY and CDR2 is SVGAGI in the germline V gene. Trimming left V 7 bases short and J 0 bases short, with 14 bases between. The CDR3 covers 15 residues. The CDR3 reads CASNYDRLSTDTQYF. The CDR3 DNA reads as TGTGCCAGCAACTATGACAGGCTTAGCACAGATACGCAGTATTTT.

The chain uses TRBV20-1 and TRBJ1-1; no reliable D call. This CDR3 region has 12 residues. The germline V gene has CDR1 DFQATT and CDR2 SNEGSKA (reference sequence). CDR3 region: CSPRPRNTEAFF. For the CDR3, the DNA is TGCAGCCCCCGACCAAGGAACACTGAAGCTTTCTTT.

The chain recombines TRBV20-1 with TRBJ2-1, with 9 nucleotides matching TRBD2. Germline loops: CDR1 DFQATT, CDR2 SNEGSKA (reference sequence). CDR3 size: 16 residues. The V gene end was trimmed by 2 bases and the J gene end by 7 bases; junction bases not matched to a gene: 12. In DNA form, the CDR3 reads TGCAGTGCTAGAATCACTGGCGGGAGGGCCGGTAATGAGCAGTTCTTC. Translating gives CSARITGGRAGNEQFF.

This chain links TRBV3-1 with TRBJ2-3; 11 nucleotides agree with TRBD2. The CDR3 runs 14 residues. Germline V gene data show CDR1 as LGHDT and CDR2 as YNNKEL (reference sequence). V gave up 8 bases and J gave up 6 bases; unmatched junction bases: 7. The DNA for the CDR3 is TGTGCCAGCGGCATAGCGGGGGGGCCGGATACGCAGTATTTT. As protein: CASGIAGGPDTQYF.

This clonotype turned up a few times. This chain links TRBV11-3 with TRBJ1-1, with D unclear. Between the trimmed V and J ends, which lost 5 bases and 1 base, there was a span of 11 bases. The CDR3 is 14 amino acids. Per the germline V gene, CDR1 is SGHNT and CDR2 is YENEEA. The CDR3 nucleotides are TGTGCCAGCAGCCTAGCCGCGGAGAACACTGAAGCTTTCTTT. Residues: CASSLAAENTEAFF. Using reference TRBV11-3 and TRBJ1-1 for the parts outside the CDR3, the full variable domain is EAGVVQSPRYKIIEKKQPVAFWCNPISGHNTLYWYLQNLGQGPELLIRYENEEAVDDSQLPKDRFSAERLKGVDSTLKIQPAELGDSAVYLCASSLAAENTEAFFGQGTRLTVV.

This clonotype was observed many times. In DNA form, the CDR3 reads TGTGCCAGCAGTTTCGGAGTTACCGGGGAGCTGTTTTTT. It encodes CASSFGVTGELFF. The chain couples TRBV12-3 or TRBV12-4 to TRBJ2-2; D gene unclear. V gave up 3 bases and J gave up 5 bases, with 7 bases separating them. The CDR3 runs 13 residues.

This clonotype was picked up a small number of times. The chain couples TRBV2 to TRBJ2-4; D possibly uses TRBD1 or TRBD2 (5 bases each). Trimming removed 11 bases from V and 4 bases from J, with 15 bases in between. This CDR3 has 13 amino acids. Germline V gene lookup returns CDR1 SNHLY and CDR2 FYNNEI. CDR3 protein: CAGEPEGKNIQYF. The DNA of the CDR3 is TGTGCCGGAGAGCCCGAGGGGAAAAACATTCAGTACTTC.

A note on this clonotype: A much larger clone lies a single base off, so this may be a read error. The J gene is TRBJ1-1, the V gene TRBV24-1; D not resolved. Trimming removed 4 bases from V and 1 base from J, with 3 bases in between. CDR1 is KGHDR, CDR2 SFDVKD, per germline. The CDR3 length is 12 residues. The CDR3 DNA follows: TGTGCCACCAGTGACCGGAACACTGAAGCTTTCTTT. This translates into CATSDRNTEAFF.

This clonotype came up a few times. The chain is built from TRBV24-1 and TRBJ2-7; D is perhaps TRBD1 (6 bases). CDR1 and CDR2 from the germline V gene are KGHDR and SFDVKD. Trimming cost V 9 bases and J 7 bases, with 18 bases left between them. The CDR3 sequence is 13 residues long. CDR3 residues: CATSDSILREQYF. Written as DNA, the CDR3 is TGTGCCACCTCGGACAGCATCCTACGGGAGCAGTACTTC.

This clonotype was seen ten or more times. This chain uses TRBV5-1 with TRBJ1-1, with D unresolved. The V end was cut by 4 bases, the J end by 1 base, with 8 bases between. Germline CDR1 and CDR2: SGHRS and YFSETQ. CDR3 size: 13 residues. This chain's CDR3 is CASSRTENTEAFF. The CDR3 nucleotides are TGCGCCAGCAGCAGGACTGAGAACACTGAAGCTTTCTTT. Together with reference TRBV5-1 and TRBJ1-1, the CDR3 gives the full variable domain: KAGVTQTPRYLIKTRGQQVTLSCSPISGHRSVSWYQQTPGQGLQFLFEYFSETQRNKGNFPGRFSGRQFSNSRSEMNVSTLELGDSALYLCASSRTENTEAFFGQGTRLTVV.

The chain uses TRBV4-3 and TRBJ2-7, with 8 positions matching TRBD2. The germline gives CDR1 LGHNA, CDR2 YSLEER. Trimming took 5 bases from V and 3 from J; bases not matched to a gene: 6. The CDR3 totals 14 residues. The CDR3 protein is CASSGGLGLYEQYF. The CDR3 nucleotides are TGCGCCAGCAGCGGGGGACTAGGCCTCTACGAGCAGTACTTC.

This chain connects TRBV4-2 to TRBJ2-3; TRBD1 might be the D (6 bases). V lost 10 bases, J lost 2 bases, and 16 bases lay in between. CDR3 size: 14 residues. Germline V CDR1 and CDR2: LGHNA, YNFKEQ. The CDR3 is CATMRGGSTDTQYF. The CDR3 DNA is TGTGCCACAATGCGTGGGGGCTCCACAGATACGCAGTATTTT.

The chain combines TRBV2 with TRBJ2-1; perhaps D is TRBD1 or TRBD2 (5 bases each). The CDR3 consists of 11 residues. Trimming left V 8 bases short and J 7 bases short, with 9 bases between. Germline V CDR1 and CDR2: SNHLY, FYNNEI. The CDR3 DNA reads TGTGCCAGCGGAGAGGGGAATGAGCAGTTCTTC. Amino acid sequence: CASGEGNEQFF.

This chain links TRBV4-1 with TRBJ2-5, with 10 nucleotides matching TRBD2. V shed 1 base, J shed 5 bases, and the junction held 4 bases outside the gene matches. Germline V lookup: CDR1 MGHRA, CDR2 YSYEKL. The CDR3 has 15 amino acids. The CDR3 sequence is CASSQVAGGGETQYF. CDR3 sequence (DNA): TGCGCCAGCAGCCAAGTAGCGGGGGGCGGTGAGACCCAGTACTTC.

As concerns this clonotype: At one end, the junction sequence differs from germline, possibly due to a read error. The chain links TRBV18 to TRBJ2-2, with D maybe TRBD2 (5 bases). Germline lookup yields CDR1 KGHSH and CDR2 LQKENI. The CDR3 extends over 17 amino acids. In DNA form, the CDR3 reads TGTGCCAGCTCAGTCGTGGACCTAGCAACGAACACCGGGGATCTGTTTTTT. This encodes CASSVVDLATNTGDLFF.